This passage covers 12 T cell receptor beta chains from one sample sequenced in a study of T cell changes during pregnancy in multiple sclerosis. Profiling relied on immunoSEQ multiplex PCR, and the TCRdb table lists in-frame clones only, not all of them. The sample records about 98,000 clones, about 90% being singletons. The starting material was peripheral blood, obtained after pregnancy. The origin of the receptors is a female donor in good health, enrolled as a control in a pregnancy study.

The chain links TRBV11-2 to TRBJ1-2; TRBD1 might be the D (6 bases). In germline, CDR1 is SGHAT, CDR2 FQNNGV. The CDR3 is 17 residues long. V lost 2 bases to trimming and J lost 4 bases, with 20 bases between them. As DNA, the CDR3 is TGTGCCAGCAGCTTAATGCTGGGGGCGGGCGCGGGCTATGGCTACACCTTC. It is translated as CASSLMLGAGAGYGYTF.

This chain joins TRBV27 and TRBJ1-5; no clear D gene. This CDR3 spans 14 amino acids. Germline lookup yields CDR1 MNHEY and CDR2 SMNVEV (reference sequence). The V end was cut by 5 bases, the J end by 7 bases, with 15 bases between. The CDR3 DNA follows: TGTGCCAGCAGTAGCACCGGACTGGGGCAGCCCCAGCATTTT. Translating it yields CASSSTGLGQPQHF.

The DNA for the CDR3 is TGCGCCAGCTCGGGTGGGGTAGCGAGTAACACCGGGGAGCTGTTTTTT. It is translated as CASSGGVASNTGELFF. J is TRBJ2-2 and V is TRBV5-1; TRBD2 might be the D (5 bases). V lost 7 bases to trimming and J lost 2 bases, with 18 bases between them. The CDR3 covers 16 residues. From germline, CDR1 is SGHRS and CDR2 YFSETQ.

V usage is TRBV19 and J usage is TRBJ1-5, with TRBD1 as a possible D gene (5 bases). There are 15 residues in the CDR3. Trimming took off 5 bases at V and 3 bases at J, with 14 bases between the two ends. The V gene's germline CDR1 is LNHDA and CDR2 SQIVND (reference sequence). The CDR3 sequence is CASSPGSRVNQPQHF. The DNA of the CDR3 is TGTGCCAGTAGTCCAGGGTCAAGGGTCAATCAGCCCCAGCATTTT. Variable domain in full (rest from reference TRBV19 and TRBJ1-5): DGGITQSPKYLFRKEGQNVTLSCEQNLNHDAMYWYRQDPGQGLRLIYYSQIVNDFQKGDIAEGYSVSREKKESFPLTVTSAQKNPTAFYLCASSPGSRVNQPQHFGDGTRLSIL.

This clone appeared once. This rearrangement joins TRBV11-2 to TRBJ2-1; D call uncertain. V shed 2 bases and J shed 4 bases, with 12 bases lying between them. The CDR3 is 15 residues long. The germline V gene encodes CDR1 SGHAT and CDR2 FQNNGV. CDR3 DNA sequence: TGTGCCAGCAGCTTACAGGCCAGGCCTTACAATGAGCAGTTCTTC. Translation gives CASSLQARPYNEQFF.

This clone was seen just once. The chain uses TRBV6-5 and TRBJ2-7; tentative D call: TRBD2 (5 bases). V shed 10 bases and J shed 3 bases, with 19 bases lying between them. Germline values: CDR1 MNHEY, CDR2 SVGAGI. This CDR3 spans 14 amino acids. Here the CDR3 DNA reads TGTGCCACAATTAAAGGCGTAGGAGGCTACGAGCAGTACTTC. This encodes CATIKGVGGYEQYF.

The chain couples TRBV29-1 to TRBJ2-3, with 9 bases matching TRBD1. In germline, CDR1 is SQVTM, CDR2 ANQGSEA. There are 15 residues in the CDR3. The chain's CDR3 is CSSKSGTGTPDTQYF. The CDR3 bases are TGCAGTTCCAAATCCGGGACAGGGACTCCAGATACGCAGTATTTT.

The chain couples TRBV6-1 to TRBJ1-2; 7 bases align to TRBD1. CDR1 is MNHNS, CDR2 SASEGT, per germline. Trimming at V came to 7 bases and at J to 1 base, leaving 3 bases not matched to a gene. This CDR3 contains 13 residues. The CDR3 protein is CASTRDSNYGYTF. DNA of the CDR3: TGTGCCAGCACTCGGGACAGTAACTATGGCTACACCTTC.

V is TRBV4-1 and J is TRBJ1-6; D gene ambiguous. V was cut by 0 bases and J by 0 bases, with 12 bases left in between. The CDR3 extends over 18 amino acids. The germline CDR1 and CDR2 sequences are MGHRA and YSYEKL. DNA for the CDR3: TGCGCCAGCAGCCAAGACGTAGCAACAAGCTCCTATAATTCACCCCTCCACTTT. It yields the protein CASSQDVATSSYNSPLHF.

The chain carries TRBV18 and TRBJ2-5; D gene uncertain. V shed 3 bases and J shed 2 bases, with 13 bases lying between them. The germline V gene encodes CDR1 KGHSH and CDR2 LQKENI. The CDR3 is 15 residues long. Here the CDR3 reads CASSPAARRQETQYF. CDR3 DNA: TGTGCCAGCTCACCTGCCGCCCGCCGGCAAGAGACCCAGTACTTC.

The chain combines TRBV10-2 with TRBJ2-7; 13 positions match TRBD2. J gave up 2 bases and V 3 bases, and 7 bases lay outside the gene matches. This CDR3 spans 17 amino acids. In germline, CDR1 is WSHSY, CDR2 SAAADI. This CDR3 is CASSDTTGTSGAYEQYF. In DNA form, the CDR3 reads TGCGCCAGCAGTGATACGACCGGGACTAGCGGGGCCTACGAGCAGTACTTC.

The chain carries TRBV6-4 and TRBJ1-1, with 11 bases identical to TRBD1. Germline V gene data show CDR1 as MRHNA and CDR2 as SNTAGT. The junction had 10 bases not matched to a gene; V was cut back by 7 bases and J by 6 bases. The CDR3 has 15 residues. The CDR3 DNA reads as TGTGCCAGCACTGGACAGGGGGCGCGAGGCTCTGAAGCTTTCTTT. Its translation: CASTGQGARGSEAFF.